The 17 T cell receptor beta chains reported below all come from one sample, sequenced in a study of Graves' ophthalmopathy and Graves' hyperthyroidism. RNA transcripts were the source from which TCR beta CDR3 regions were amplified. In the first round, RT-PCR was carried out with HTBI primers, and a multiplex PCR formed the second round. Each CDR3 protein gets one entry after TCRdb re-called the multiplex PCR reads with MiXCR. The sample has around 670,000 distinct CDR3 sequences, roughly 40% seen once. Sequenced sample: peripheral blood. The receptors come from an adult man with Graves' ophthalmopathy.

This clonotype was recorded many times. V is TRBV29-1 and J is TRBJ2-7; 9 bases are a match to TRBD2. There are 14 residues in the CDR3. V shed 3 bases, J shed 2 bases, and the junction held 5 bases outside the gene matches. Germline assignment: CDR1 SQVTM and CDR2 ANQGSEA. CDR3 residues: CSVDGLASTYEQYF. The CDR3, as DNA: TGCAGCGTTGATGGACTAGCGTCGACCTACGAGCAGTACTTC.

The chain couples TRBV7-9 to TRBJ2-3, with TRBD1 matching over 7 bases. The CDR3 contains 14 residues. Unmatched junction bases numbered 3, after V lost 5 bases and J lost 1 base. Germline V gene sequence: CDR1 SEHNR, CDR2 FQNEAQ (reference sequence). The CDR3 region has the DNA TGTGCCAGCAGCCCCGGACAGGGCACAGATACGCAGTATTTT. Its protein is CASSPGQGTDTQYF.

This clonotype was observed at least ten times. The chain recombines TRBV20-1 with TRBJ1-1; D call uncertain. The CDR3 covers 11 residues. V was cut by 1 base and J by 5 bases, with 5 bases left in between. Germline assignment: CDR1 DFQATT and CDR2 SNEGSKA (reference sequence). CDR3: CSARVVTEAFF. As DNA, the CDR3 is TGCAGTGCTAGAGTCGTGACTGAAGCTTTCTTT.

This clonotype was seen only a few times. The chain recombines TRBV2 with TRBJ1-6; D gene unclear. V lost 2 bases, J lost 8 bases, and 7 bases lay in between. The CDR3 has 13 amino acids. The germline V gene has CDR1 SNHLY and CDR2 FYNNEI. The CDR3 coding sequence is TGTGCCAGCAGTGAAATAGGGTATTCACCCCTCCACTTT. Its translation is CASSEIGYSPLHF.

CDR3 region: CASSIGGLETQYF. Written as DNA, the CDR3 is TGTGCCAGTAGTATCGGGGGATTGGAGACCCAGTACTTC. The rearrangement joins TRBV19 to TRBJ2-5; tentatively, D is TRBD2 (6 bases). Germline V lookup: CDR1 LNHDA, CDR2 SQIVND (reference sequence). The CDR3 runs 13 residues. Trimming stripped 3 bases from V and 5 bases from J, with 10 bases between.

The chain employs TRBV20-1 and TRBJ1-2, with TRBD1 matching over 8 bases. The V and J ends lost 2 bases and 5 bases, in that order; junction bases with no gene match: 10. CDR3 length: 15 residues. In germline, CDR1 is DFQATT, CDR2 SNEGSKA (reference sequence). CDR3: CSARSGAGGRYGYTF. In DNA, the CDR3 is TGCAGTGCTAGATCCGGGGCAGGGGGCAGGTATGGCTACACCTTC.

This rearrangement joins TRBV24-1 to TRBJ2-6, with 10 bases that match TRBD2. V shed 4 bases and J 4 bases; nucleotides not matched to a gene: 3. The CDR3 runs to 16 residues. Looked up from germline, CDR1 is KGHDR and CDR2 is SFDVKD. CDR3 DNA sequence: TGTGCCACCAGTGACCAGACTAGCGGGGGGGCCAACGTCCTGACTTTC. Translation gives CATSDQTSGGANVLTF.

With respect to this clonotype: One end of the junction fails to match germline, which may point to a read error. The chain links TRBV5-1 to TRBJ2-7, with unresolved D. The germline V gene encodes CDR1 SGHRS and CDR2 YFSETQ. The CDR3 is made up of 13 amino acids. The CDR3 spells CASSHGRRYGQYF. CDR3 nucleotide sequence: TGCGCCAGCAGCCACGGACGGCGTTACGGGCAGTACTTC.

This clonotype was observed a few times. This chain joins TRBV9 and TRBJ2-2; D is undetermined. This CDR3 region has 13 residues. V was trimmed by 0 bases and J by 4 bases, leaving 4 bases between them. The germline CDR1 and CDR2 sequences are SGDLS and YYNGEE. CDR3 coding DNA: TGTGCCAGCAGCGTAGATATCACCGGGGAGCTGTTTTTT. It is translated as CASSVDITGELFF.

This clonotype occurred many times. The gene calls are TRBV10-2 and TRBJ2-7, with D tentatively TRBD2 (5 bases). Per the germline V gene, CDR1 is WSHSY and CDR2 is SAAADI. The CDR3 runs to 16 residues. V gave up 0 bases and J gave up 2 bases, with 14 bases separating them. CDR3 bases: TGCGCCAGCAGTGAGTCTAGGGTGACGAGGGCCTACGAGCAGTACTTC. It specifies CASSESRVTRAYEQYF.

The chain uses TRBV29-1 and TRBJ1-6; 8 nucleotides agree with TRBD1. Germline V CDR1 and CDR2: SQVTM, ANQGSEA. This CDR3 has 13 amino acids. J was trimmed by 6 bases and V by 6 bases; bases with no gene match: 4. The chain's CDR3 is CSVATGGNSPLHF. The CDR3 bases are TGCAGCGTCGCAACAGGGGGTAATTCACCCCTCCACTTT.

In its sample, this clonotype was seen many times. This chain links TRBV9 with TRBJ1-1, with 9 bases identical to TRBD1. This CDR3 spans 16 amino acids. Germline CDR1 and CDR2: SGDLS and YYNGEE. With V trimmed by 2 bases and J by 3 bases, 8 bases remained unmatched. CDR3 nucleotides: TGTGCCAGCAGCGTTGGGACAGGGTCCGGGGACACTGAAGCTTTCTTT. As protein: CASSVGTGSGDTEAFF. Full variable domain (outside the CDR3, taken from reference TRBV9 and TRBJ1-1): DSGVTQTPKHLITATGQRVTLRCSPRSGDLSVYWYQQSLDQGLQFLIQYYNGEERAKGNILERFSAQQFPDLHSELNLSSLELGDSALYFCASSVGTGSGDTEAFFGQGTRLTVV.

This clonotype was seen many times. The chain links TRBV5-1 to TRBJ1-1; D ambiguous. The V and J ends lost 2 bases and 4 bases respectively, with 9 bases between them. CDR1 is SGHRS and CDR2 is YFSETQ in the germline V gene. This CDR3 region has 13 residues. The CDR3 loop reads CASSFGLGTEAFF. The CDR3 region has the DNA TGCGCCAGCAGCTTTGGGTTGGGCACTGAAGCTTTCTTT.

This clonotype turned up a few times. The chain is built from TRBV6-6 and TRBJ1-1; weak D call: TRBD1 (6 bases). The germline V gene encodes CDR1 MNHNY and CDR2 SVGAGI (reference sequence). The germline V and J ends were trimmed by 8 bases and 5 bases, with 15 bases remaining between them. CDR3 length equals 13 residues. CDR3 sequence reads: CASESEGVTEAFF. The CDR3 coding sequence is TGTGCCAGCGAGTCCGAGGGGGTTACTGAAGCTTTCTTT.

Only a few counts were recorded for this clonotype. The V and J genes are TRBV7-9 and TRBJ1-1; D is undetermined. The length of the CDR3 is 13 residues. Trimming stripped 1 base from V and 5 bases from J, with 8 bases between. Germline V gene sequence: CDR1 SEHNR, CDR2 FQNEAQ (reference sequence). The CDR3 loop reads CASSLDIGTEAFF. The CDR3 DNA follows: TGTGCCAGCAGCTTAGATATAGGGACTGAAGCTTTCTTT. Looking up the rest from reference TRBV7-9 and TRBJ1-1 gives the full variable domain: DTGVSQNPRHKITKRGQNVTFRCDPISEHNRLYWYRQTLGQGPEFLTYFQNEAQLEKSRLLSDRFSAERPKGSFSTLEIQRTEQGDSAMYLCASSLDIGTEAFFGQGTRLTVV.

Remarks on this clonotype: A read error is possible here, since a much larger clone lies one base away. The CDR3 ends on some other residue instead of the conserved phenylalanine or tryptophan, so this is likely a read error. The V and J genes are TRBV2 and TRBJ1-4; perhaps TRBD1 as D (5 bases). This CDR3 has 15 residues. In germline, CDR1 is SNHLY, CDR2 FYNNEI. Deletions cut 8 bases from V and 7 bases from J, with 20 bases between. CDR3 bases: TGTGCCAGCTCTCTTCTTCAGGGTGACGTTGAAAAACTGTTTATT. Residues: CASSLLQGDVEKLFI.

The V call is TRBV15, the J call TRBJ1-1; possibly TRBD1 for D (6 bases). V shed 10 bases and J shed 4 bases, with 28 bases lying between them. The CDR3 runs to 17 residues. Germline V CDR1 and CDR2: LNHNV, YYDKDF (reference sequence). CDR3 sequence: CASSLFVFGGHSTEAFF. CDR3 nucleotides: TGTGCCAGCAGTTTATTCGTTTTCGGGGGGCATAGCACTGAAGCTTTCTTT.